The T cell receptor (beta chain) described here comes from a study of T cell responses to AZD1222 COVID-19 vaccine (dated by TCRdb to about 2021). Notes on the research overall: TCR sequencing covered 233 trial participants: some 210 given two doses of AZD1222 and 26 given two doses of MenACWY control vaccine. Trial participants were enrolled into age subgroups of 18-55, 56-69 and 70-plus years, which contained about 160, 30 and 59 TCR-sequenced participants, respectively. Beyond this particular receptor, the publication reports: The 56-69-year group was small, and its depth increase did not reach significance, likely because of low power. Because no day 14 peak-response samples were available, repertoires were characterized only after the peak T cell response. Reportedly, close to half of the unique spike-specific TCRs recognized epitopes lying outside the regions that are mutated in the B.1.351 and B.1.1.7 variants. Conclusions about previously exposed vaccinees are limited because only five or six AZD1222 recipients were SARS-CoV-2 seropositive at baseline. Participants were mostly white British and included more females than males, and it was suggested by the authors that clonal diversity may have been underestimated. Vaccine-associated CD4 TCRs spanned the whole spike protein, with dominant responses in regions 160-218 and 743-854. A significant rise in spike-specific TCR breadth and depth was observed after two AZD1222 doses relative to day 0 and relative to MenACWY recipients.

Reading the label with the study, this specimen's time point is: about 28 days (+/-7) after the second vaccine dose. AZD1222 recipients whose second dose came at about 4 weeks and those whose second dose came at about 12 weeks were combined into one group, since spike-specific TCR depth and breadth did not differ between the two schedules. Samples from vaccinated people were obtained from the UK trials COV001 and COV002, which included a single-blind randomized controlled phase 2/3 trial of AZD1222 (ChAdOx1 nCoV-19) in healthy adults. For TCRbeta chain sequencing, PBMC samples were collected from trial participants at day 0 and at day 28 after the second dose. CDR3 length: 14 amino acids, cysteine to phenylalanine. CDR3 DNA only is kept here, 42 bases in frame from base 1. The germline V gene gives CDR1 as SGHAT and CDR2 as FQNNGV. The germline ends are 13 bases apart after V is trimmed by 5 bases and J by 3 bases.

The CDR3 regions of human TCRbeta chains were subjected to immunosequencing. The source study handled its data this way. Repertoire TCRs were checked for matches against a reference library of SARS-CoV-2-specific TCRs that had been generated using the MIRA antigen-specificity platform. Breadth was defined as the fraction of unique TCRs that were SARS-CoV-2-associated, and depth was defined as the fraction of total T cells that were SARS-CoV-2-associated. Using the MIRA data, each spike-specific TCR was mapped to the spike region that the TCR reacts to and placed in a CD4 or CD8 class. Log10-transformed breadth and depth values were compared by one-way ANOVA with Sidak's multiple comparisons tests. The table comes from immuneACCESS by way of TCRdb, which keeps in-frame sequences with V and J called. Part of the clones is missing from these tables; in studies checked, under half for an unresolved V gene and the rest for unknown reasons. V, J and clone size are taken as reported in that table, and D and trimming were inferred from the DNA itself. This sample is represented by approximately 170,000 clones; 90% to 95% of them were singletons. The top ten constitute 4% to 5.5% of the sample.

Turning to this clone: The clone's antigen remains unknown. Per-base quality was not reported, and no clone a single base away is much larger than it.

This chain joins TRBV11-2 to TRBJ2-5; D gene: possibly TRBD2, on 6 matching bases. The sample consisted of peripheral blood, taken 28 days after the second AZD1222 dose. The clonotype was recovered from an adult who received the AZD1222 COVID-19 vaccine. In nucleotide form, the sequence is TGTGCCAGCAGCCGAAGGACGGGAGAAGAGACCCAGTACTTC. This gives the protein CASSRRTGEETQYF.